The 21 T cell receptor beta chains below were found in one sample sequenced in a study of blood T cells in healthy people across ages. A second PCR of 7 to 11 cycles used a sample-barcoded 5' primer and a J-beta primer mix. Using its own MiXCR run on the 5' RACE reads, TCRdb lists one record per CDR3 protein. The sample records about 1.8 million distinct CDR3 sequences, 40% to 55% being singletons. Input material: blood. All receptors derive from a woman in her 40s in good health.

The chain carries TRBV6-9 and TRBJ2-3; 10 nucleotides line up with TRBD2. The V gene end was trimmed by 3 bases and the J gene end by 4 bases; junction bases not matched to a gene: 10. The germline gives CDR1 MNHGY, CDR2 SVAAGI. The CDR3 spans 17 residues. The CDR3 nucleotides read TGTGCCAGCAGTTACGCCCAAGCGGGGGGGCCCGCAGATACGCAGTATTTT. This translates into CASSYAQAGGPADTQYF.

The CDR3 loop reads CSASLQGNTNQPQHF. CDR3 DNA: TGCAGTGCTAGTCTCCAGGGTAATACCAATCAGCCCCAGCATTTT. The V and J genes are TRBV20-1 and TRBJ1-5; tentative D call: TRBD1 (5 bases). V gave up 3 bases and J gave up 3 bases, with 15 bases separating them. The CDR3 consists of 15 residues. Germline-derived CDR1 and CDR2 are DFQATT and SNEGSKA (reference sequence).

The rearrangement uses TRBV29-1 and TRBJ2-4, with 8 bases identical to TRBD1. Near its end, the DNA agrees better with TRBJ2-7, so the J call may be wrong. CDR1 and CDR2 (germline): SQVTM, ANQGSEA. This CDR3 contains 12 residues. In nucleotides, the CDR3 is TGCAGCGGAAAAGACAGGGGCGACGAGCAGTACTTC. It yields the protein CSGKDRGDEQYF.

The chain is built from TRBV3-1 and TRBJ2-3; weak D call: TRBD2 (7 bases). The germline gives CDR1 LGHDT, CDR2 YNNKEL (reference sequence). CDR3 length: 16 residues. The V end lost 4 bases, the J end lost 0 bases, and 14 bases lay between the germline ends. The DNA for the CDR3 is TGTGCCAGCAGCCCACTCCGGGGGGCAAGCACAGATACGCAGTATTTT. This codes for CASSPLRGASTDTQYF.

This clonotype was seen a few times. The chain couples TRBV4-1 to TRBJ2-7; 8 bases fit TRBD1. The CDR3 has 15 amino acids. V was clipped by 4 bases and J by 0 bases; unmatched bases: 5. CDR1 is MGHRA and CDR2 is YSYEKL in the germline V gene. CDR3 nucleotide sequence: TGCGCCAGCAGCCTCAGGGGGCAAGACTCCTACGAGCAGTACTTC. Protein: CASSLRGQDSYEQYF.

The sample holds a few counts of this clonotype. The J gene is TRBJ2-3, the V gene TRBV5-1; D gene unclear. Looked up from germline, CDR1 is SGHRS and CDR2 is YFSETQ. The V gene lost 0 bases and the J gene lost 1 base, with 12 bases spanning the gap. This CDR3 spans 16 amino acids. The CDR3: CASSLDLGLGTDTQYF. In DNA form, the CDR3 reads TGCGCCAGCAGCTTGGACCTTGGGCTGGGCACAGATACGCAGTATTTT.

V and J are TRBV2 and TRBJ2-1, with 10 bases aligning to TRBD2. Looked up from germline, CDR1 is SNHLY and CDR2 is FYNNEI. The CDR3 totals 12 residues. J gave up 9 bases and V 6 bases, and 2 bases lay outside the gene matches. The CDR3 loop is CASRSGGAEQFF. The CDR3 DNA is TGTGCCAGCAGGAGCGGGGGGGCTGAGCAGTTCTTC.

The chain is built from TRBV4-3 and TRBJ2-3; 9 nucleotides line up with TRBD2. Germline CDR1 is LGHNA and CDR2 is YSLEER. This CDR3 has 15 residues. Trimming removed 1 base from V and 1 base from J; junction bases left unmatched: 0. CDR3 sequence reads: CASSQASGGTDTQYF. The CDR3 coding sequence is TGCGCCAGCAGCCAAGCTAGCGGGGGCACAGATACGCAGTATTTT.

There are a few counts of this clonotype. The CDR3 nucleotides are TGTGCCAGCAGTTCAACTCCGCCGGGGCACACAGATACGCAGTATTTT. This codes for CASSSTPPGHTDTQYF. The chain joins TRBV7-2 to TRBJ2-3; D may correspond to TRBD1 or TRBD2 (5 bases each). Trimming took 6 bases from V and 2 from J, leaving 18 bases between them. CDR1 and CDR2 (germline): SGHTA, FQGNSA. The CDR3 contains 16 residues.

The chain employs TRBV24-1 and TRBJ1-2; D uncertain. In germline, CDR1 is KGHDR, CDR2 SFDVKD. Trimming cost V 0 bases and J 4 bases, with 2 bases left between them. The CDR3 consists of 12 residues. CDR3 sequence: CATSDLSYGYTF. DNA of the CDR3: TGTGCCACCAGTGATTTGAGCTATGGCTACACCTTC.

The rearrangement links TRBV19 to TRBJ1-2; TRBD1 agrees at 10 bases. The junction had 14 bases not matched to a gene; V was cut back by 5 bases and J by 8 bases. This CDR3 comprises 16 residues. CDR1 and CDR2 from the germline V gene are LNHDA and SQIVND (reference sequence). CDR3 in DNA: TGTGCCAGTAGTCTTACCGGGACAGGGGCACCGGGGGGCTACACCTTC. This codes for CASSLTGTGAPGGYTF. Looking up the rest from reference TRBV19 and TRBJ1-2 gives the full variable domain: DGGITQSPKYLFRKEGQNVTLSCEQNLNHDAMYWYRQDPGQGLRLIYYSQIVNDFQKGDIAEGYSVSREKKESFPLTVTSAQKNPTAFYLCASSLTGTGAPGGYTFGSGTRLTVV.

This clonotype was observed a handful of times. The chain has TRBV18 and TRBJ2-3; 8 positions match TRBD2. The CDR3 runs 15 residues. Losses at the gene ends were 6 bases for V and 1 base for J; bases not matched to a gene: 6. Germline lookup yields CDR1 KGHSH and CDR2 LQKENI. This CDR3 reads CASSRSRGGTDTQYF. The CDR3 region has the DNA TGTGCCAGCTCCCGGTCGCGGGGGGGCACAGATACGCAGTATTTT.

The chain recombines TRBV6-6 with TRBJ2-1, with 7 positions matching TRBD2. Germline V gene lookup returns CDR1 MNHNY and CDR2 SVGAGI (reference sequence). The junction had 5 bases not matched to a gene; V was cut back by 1 base and J by 5 bases. This CDR3 region has 15 residues. CDR3 residues: CASSYWGGTNNEQFF. CDR3 sequence (DNA): TGTGCCAGCAGTTACTGGGGGGGGACTAACAATGAGCAGTTCTTC.

This chain joins TRBV25-1 and TRBJ2-1; 11 bases align to TRBD2. Germline V lookup: CDR1 MGHDK, CDR2 SYGVNS. The CDR3 runs 15 residues. With V trimmed by 5 bases and J by 12 bases, 12 bases remained unmatched. The CDR3 DNA reads TGTGCCAGCAGTCCACTAGCGGGGGCCTCTAATTTGCAGTTCTTC. Translated: CASSPLAGASNLQFF.

The chain links TRBV6-5 to TRBJ1-6, with D hard to call. Trimming stripped 4 bases from V and 0 bases from J, with 13 bases between. The V gene's germline CDR1 is MNHEY and CDR2 SVGAGI. The CDR3 has 17 residues. The CDR3 is CASSLEIGSSYNSPLHF. The CDR3 DNA sequence: TGTGCCAGCAGTTTGGAAATAGGAAGCTCCTATAATTCACCCCTCCACTTT.

Concerning this clonotype itself: Mismatch with germline at one junction end may stem from a read error. CDR3 sequence reads: CASSRGGWDTDSGANVLTF. CDR3 in DNA: TGTGCTAGCAGCCGGGGCGGTTGGGACACCGACTCTGGGGCCAACGTCCTGACTTTC. The rearrangement links TRBV7-7 to TRBJ2-6; tentatively, D is TRBD1 (6 bases). Germline loops: CDR1 SSHAT, CDR2 FNYEAQ (reference sequence). The CDR3 totals 19 residues.

This chain links TRBV28 with TRBJ2-1, with TRBD1 as a possible D gene (6 bases). V shed 4 bases and J shed 3 bases, with 16 bases lying between them. CDR3 length equals 16 residues. Germline CDR1 reads MDHEN; CDR2 reads SYDVKM. Here the CDR3 DNA reads TGTGCCAGCAGTTCCCTTAGGACAGTACACTACAATGAGCAGTTCTTC. It translates to CASSSLRTVHYNEQFF.

The chain carries TRBV10-3 and TRBJ1-6; D is unresolved. The CDR3 totals 15 residues. Germline CDR1 ENHRY, CDR2 SYGVKD. Trimming left V 3 bases short and J 4 bases short, with 10 bases between. CDR3 in DNA: TGTGCCATCAGTGAAGGTCCTGGTTATAATTCACCCCTCCACTTT. This encodes CAISEGPGYNSPLHF.

This clonotype has just a few counts. The V gene is TRBV4-2, the J gene TRBJ2-1; 9 bases fit TRBD1. The CDR3 totals 17 residues. Germline CDR1 LGHNA, CDR2 YNFKEQ. With 1 base clipped from V and 5 bases from J, the junction kept 9 bases outside the gene matches. The CDR3 sequence: CASSQVSPGTGHNEQFF. The DNA for the CDR3 is TGTGCCAGCAGCCAAGTATCCCCCGGGACAGGGCACAATGAGCAGTTCTTC.

V is TRBV13 and J is TRBJ2-3; D not certain. The CDR3 totals 16 residues. The ends were cut back, 2 bases at V and 6 bases at J, with 18 bases in the middle. From germline, CDR1 is PRHDT and CDR2 FYEKMQ (reference sequence). The CDR3 sequence: CASSLRRTPPYDTQYF. The CDR3 DNA reads TGTGCCAGCAGCTTAAGGAGAACGCCTCCGTACGATACGCAGTATTTT.

This chain connects TRBV10-3 to TRBJ1-2; the D is unclear. The CDR3 is made up of 14 amino acids. The V and J ends lost 0 bases and 5 bases respectively, with 10 bases between them. Germline V gives CDR1 ENHRY, CDR2 SYGVKD. DNA of the CDR3: TGTGCCATCAGTGAGTCCGGCTTCGGGTATGGCTACACCTTC. This translates into CAISESGFGYGYTF.